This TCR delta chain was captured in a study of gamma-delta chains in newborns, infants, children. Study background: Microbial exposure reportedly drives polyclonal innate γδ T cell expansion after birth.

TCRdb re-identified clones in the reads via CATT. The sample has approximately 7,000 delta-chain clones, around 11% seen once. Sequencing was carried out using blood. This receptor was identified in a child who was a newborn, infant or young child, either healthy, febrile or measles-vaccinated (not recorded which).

CDR3 sequence: CACDTVACGRSYTDKLIF. CDR3 DNA: TGTGCCTGTGACACCGTGGCCTGCGGACGCTCCTACACCGATAAACTCATCTTT. The genes are TRDV2 and TRDJ1; D not certain. The V and J ends lost 0 bases and 0 bases respectively, with 19 bases between them. Germline loops: CDR1 GEAIGNYY, CDR2 EKD. The CDR3 loop spans 18 amino acids.